This T cell receptor beta chain derives from a study of control samples from healthy donors and cancer patients. The length of the CDR3 is 18 residues. The repertoire was sequenced with immunoSEQ multiplex PCR; TCRdb's copy has only in-frame clones and lacks some. The sample table sets out about 200,000 clones. This TCR was recovered from a woman aged 30 to 39 in good health. V usage is TRBV21-1 and J usage is TRBJ2-7. TRBV21-1 is marked as a pseudogene. The sequenced sample was blood. CDR3 DNA: TGTGCCAGCAGCAAAGTTGGGGGACGGAAAGACCGAACCTACGAGCAGTACTTC. It translates to CASSKVGGRKDRTYEQYF.